Each of the 19 T cell receptor beta chains below was sequenced from the same sample in a study of early stage breast cancer tumors. Generated by immunoSEQ multiplex PCR, the TCRdb table keeps only in-frame clones and is missing some. The sample lists approximately 54,000 clones; around 80% were seen once. The sample comprised blood. The receptors derive from a middle-aged person with breast cancer.

The chain joins TRBV19 to TRBJ1-2; 7 nucleotides align to TRBD1. Germline values: CDR1 LNHDA, CDR2 SQIVND (reference sequence). Trimming cost V 8 bases and J 2 bases; bases outside gene matches: 14. This CDR3 is 16 amino acids long. CDR3 amino acids: CASDNGRGIRNYGYTF. For the CDR3, the DNA is TGTGCCAGTGATAATGGCAGGGGGATTCGAAACTATGGCTACACCTTC. The full variable domain, with the rest looked up from reference TRBV19 and TRBJ1-2, is DGGITQSPKYLFRKEGQNVTLSCEQNLNHDAMYWYRQDPGQGLRLIYYSQIVNDFQKGDIAEGYSVSREKKESFPLTVTSAQKNPTAFYLCASDNGRGIRNYGYTFGSGTRLTVV.

This sequence joins TRBV19 and TRBJ2-7, with TRBD2 matching over 15 bases. Germline-derived CDR1 and CDR2 are LNHDA and SQIVND (reference sequence). The V gene end was trimmed by 6 bases and the J gene end by 4 bases; junction bases not matched to a gene: 4. The CDR3 sequence is 15 residues long. CDR3 DNA: TGTGCCAGTAGCAGGGGACTAGCGGGAGGATACGAGCAGTACTTC. This translates into CASSRGLAGGYEQYF.

CDR3 sequence (DNA): TGCAGTGTCGGGAGCCCAGATACGCAGTATTTT. Translated, it gives CSVGSPDTQYF. The genes are TRBV20-1 and TRBJ2-3, with a tentative D call TRBD2 (6 bases). The CDR3 is made up of 11 amino acids. Germline CDR1 is DFQATT and CDR2 is SNEGSKA (reference sequence). The V gene lost 7 bases and the J gene lost 4 bases, with 9 bases spanning the gap.

V usage is TRBV7-2 and J usage is TRBJ2-3, with 10 bases lining up with TRBD2. The CDR3 covers 19 residues. The germline V gene encodes CDR1 SGHTA and CDR2 FQGNSA. The J segment lost 3 bases and the V segment lost 1 base, leaving 13 bases of the junction unmatched. For the CDR3, the DNA is TGTGCCAGCAGCTTAGTCAGGGGTTCTAGCGGGAGAGTAACAGATACGCAGTATTTT. The encoded protein is CASSLVRGSSGRVTDTQYF.

This chain links TRBV5-1 with TRBJ2-2; a weak D match, TRBD1 (5 bases). The V gene's germline CDR1 is SGHRS and CDR2 YFSETQ. This CDR3 has 15 residues. The V end was cut by 4 bases, the J end by 5 bases, with 15 bases between. The DNA of the CDR3 is TGCGCCAGCAGCCCAAATGGCCAGGGAACCGGGGAGCTGTTTTTT. Protein sequence: CASSPNGQGTGELFF.

The chain recombines TRBV10-3 with TRBJ2-6; possibly TRBD1 for D (6 bases). Germline V gives CDR1 ENHRY, CDR2 SYGVKD. The CDR3 runs to 13 residues. V shed 11 bases and J shed 4 bases, with 12 bases lying between them. CDR3 nucleotides: TGTGCCGCCCAGGGGTCCGGGGCCAACGTCCTGACTTTC. It is translated as CAAQGSGANVLTF.

The chain combines TRBV7-9 with TRBJ2-3; TRBD1 agrees at 9 bases. J lost 6 bases, V lost 8 bases, and 15 bases had no gene match. Germline-derived CDR1 and CDR2 are SEHNR and FQNEAQ (reference sequence). This CDR3 contains 16 residues. DNA of the CDR3: TGTGCCAGCTTTAGGGACAGGGAAGTCTCTGGGGATACGCAGTATTTT. Protein product: CASFRDREVSGDTQYF.

Of note for this clone: Other DNA sequences from this sample encode an identical CDR3 as well. The chain has TRBV30 and TRBJ2-3; the D is unclear. The CDR3 loop spans 11 amino acids. Germline lookup yields CDR1 GTSNPN and CDR2 SVGIG (reference sequence). V was pared by 0 bases and J by 4 bases, with 2 bases between. Here the CDR3 DNA reads TGTGCCTGGAGTGTACCAGATACGCAGTATTTT. Amino acid sequence: CAWSVPDTQYF.

The rearrangement uses TRBV6-1 and TRBJ1-1, with 8 bases matching TRBD1. Germline V gene sequence: CDR1 MNHNS, CDR2 SASEGT. CDR3 length equals 16 residues. With 4 bases clipped from V and 1 base from J, the junction kept 8 bases outside the gene matches. CDR3 region: CASSVVIGTGNTEAFF. DNA of the CDR3: TGTGCCAGCAGTGTGGTAATCGGGACAGGGAACACTGAAGCTTTCTTT.

The chain employs TRBV7-2 and TRBJ2-7; the D is unclear. Germline lookup yields CDR1 SGHTA and CDR2 FQGNSA. V lost 2 bases and J lost 3, with 8 bases in between. The CDR3 has 13 residues. The CDR3, as DNA: TGTGCCAGCAGCTTAATTGCCCTCTACGAGCAGTACTTC. This gives the protein CASSLIALYEQYF.

This clone is large within its sample. The V gene is TRBV11-2, the J gene TRBJ2-7; D is unresolved. There are 13 residues in the CDR3. The germline V and J ends were trimmed by 3 bases and 4 bases, with 10 bases remaining between them. From germline, CDR1 is SGHAT and CDR2 FQNNGV. CDR3 region: CASSFHLVYEQYF. The DNA for the CDR3 is TGTGCCAGCAGCTTTCATCTGGTATACGAGCAGTACTTC.

The gene calls are TRBV6-5 and TRBJ2-7; D is perhaps TRBD2 (6 bases). Trimming took 6 bases from V and 6 from J, leaving 15 bases between them. Germline lookup yields CDR1 MNHEY and CDR2 SVGAGI. The CDR3 is made up of 13 amino acids. The CDR3 DNA reads as TGTGCCAGCAGCCCAGGGAGGTGGGGCGAGCAGTACTTC. As protein: CASSPGRWGEQYF.

This clone was observed a single time. The rearrangement joins TRBV6-5 to TRBJ1-1, with D maybe TRBD1 (5 bases). CDR3 length: 15 amino acids. V lost 8 bases and J 0 bases, leaving 16 bases between the germline ends. Per the germline V gene, CDR1 is MNHEY and CDR2 is SVGAGI. CDR3 region: CASGRGGNLNTEAFF. Here the CDR3 DNA reads TGTGCCAGCGGTAGGGGCGGAAATCTGAACACTGAAGCTTTCTTT.

The chain couples TRBV19 to TRBJ2-3; weak D call: TRBD2 (6 bases). CDR1 and CDR2 from the germline V gene are LNHDA and SQIVND (reference sequence). The CDR3 is 13 residues long. Trimming stripped 6 bases from V and 2 bases from J, with 9 bases between. This CDR3 is CASSGRVTDTQYF. CDR3 nucleotides: TGTGCCAGTAGCGGGAGAGTCACAGATACGCAGTATTTT.

The V call is TRBV4-2, the J call TRBJ2-1; TRBD2 agrees at 10 bases. The CDR3 length is 19 residues. Germline-derived CDR1 and CDR2 are LGHNA and YNFKEQ. Germline trimming cut 1 base from V and 5 bases from J; bases unmatched to any gene: 14. In nucleotides, the CDR3 is TGTGCCAGCAGCCAAGGGTTTATCAGCGGGAGGGCCCAGAACAATGAGCAGTTCTTC. Its protein is CASSQGFISGRAQNNEQFF.

The chain uses TRBV7-2 and TRBJ2-3; TRBD1 agrees at 8 bases. J gave up 2 bases and V 5 bases, and 6 bases lay outside the gene matches. Germline CDR1 is SGHTA and CDR2 is FQGNSA. The CDR3 contains 15 residues. The CDR3 DNA sequence: TGTGCCAGCAGCCCTTCAGGGGGCTCCACAGATACGCAGTATTTT. This encodes CASSPSGGSTDTQYF. Combining the CDR3 with reference TRBV7-2 and TRBJ2-3 gives the whole variable domain GAGVSQSPSNKVTEKGKDVELRCDPISGHTALYWYRQSLGQGLEFLIYFQGNSAPDKSGLPSDRFSAERTGGSVSTLTIQRTQQEDSAVYLCASSPSGGSTDTQYFGPGTRLTVL.

The rearrangement uses TRBV2 and TRBJ1-5; D gene ambiguous. This CDR3 comprises 13 residues. CDR1 is SNHLY, CDR2 FYNNEI, per germline. Trimming took 6 bases from V and 0 from J, leaving 6 bases between them. The CDR3 DNA reads as TGTGCCAGCAGCGATGATAGCAATCAGCCCCAGCATTTT. Translation gives CASSDDSNQPQHF.

This clone was counted between two and nine times. The CDR3 DNA follows: TGTGCCTGGGGGGACGAGGCCAATCAGCCCCAGCATTTT. It translates to CAWGDEANQPQHF. This chain joins TRBV30 and TRBJ1-5, with a tentative D call TRBD1 (5 bases). CDR3 length: 13 residues. CDR1 is GTSNPN, CDR2 SVGIG, per germline (reference sequence). V lost 5 bases to trimming and J lost 3 bases, with 11 bases between them. The whole variable domain, remainder taken from reference TRBV30 and TRBJ1-5, is SQTIHQWPATLVQPVGSPLSLECTVEGTSNPNLYWYRQAAGRGLQLLFYSVGIGQISSEVPQNLSASRPQDRQFILSSKKLLLSDSGFYLCAWGDEANQPQHFGDGTRLSIL.

This clone was recorded a few times. V and J are TRBV7-9 and TRBJ1-1; D possibly corresponds to TRBD1 (5 bases). The V end was cut by 1 base, the J end by 11 bases, with 14 bases between. The germline gives CDR1 SEHNR, CDR2 FQNEAQ (reference sequence). This CDR3 has 13 amino acids. Here the CDR3 DNA reads TGTGCCAGCAGCTTAGTGAGCAGGGAAGAGGCTTTCTTT. Translation gives CASSLVSREEAFF.